These 29 T cell receptor beta chains were all obtained from the same sample, sequenced in a study of vaccination and CD4 T cells after COVID-19. Their antigens remain unidentified. Stated treatment: roughly nine-day PBMC culture with coronavirus spike peptide pools or control peptides (ViraFEST assay). Oncomine TCR Beta short-read sequencing was applied to DNA from cultured CD4+ T cells. TCRdb called the PCR reads again in MiXCR, with one record for every CDR3 protein. Here the sample spans roughly 14,000 distinct CDR3 sequences, approximately 49% being singletons. The sequencing here drew on CD4+ T cells from blood, cultured in vitro, taken before SARS-CoV-2 vaccination. The source of these receptors is a human donor who had recovered from COVID-19.

This clonotype was seen once. The rearrangement joins TRBV27 to TRBJ1-2, with D maybe TRBD1 (5 bases). The CDR3 is made up of 15 amino acids. CDR1 MNHEY and CDR2 SMNVEV come from the germline V gene (reference sequence). V lost 4 bases and J lost 4, with 16 bases in between. CDR3 in amino acids: CASSWGGGFSYGYTF. The CDR3 nucleotides are TGTGCCAGCAGTTGGGGGGGGGGTTTTTCCTATGGCTACACCTTC.

This clonotype came up a few times. The V gene is TRBV7-2, the J gene TRBJ2-7, with a possible D match to TRBD2 (6 bases). Trimming removed 6 bases from V and 6 bases from J, with 12 bases in between. The CDR3 has 12 residues. The V gene's germline CDR1 is SGHTA and CDR2 FQGNSA. CDR3 amino acids: CASSRDFGEQYF. As DNA, the CDR3 is TGTGCCAGCAGTCGGGACTTTGGCGAGCAGTACTTC. The full variable domain, completed using reference TRBV7-2 and TRBJ2-7, is GAGVSQSPSNKVTEKGKDVELRCDPISGHTALYWYRQSLGQGLEFLIYFQGNSAPDKSGLPSDRFSAERTGGSVSTLTIQRTQQEDSAVYLCASSRDFGEQYFGPGTRLTVT.

The chain carries TRBV7-6 and TRBJ2-5; D ambiguous. Germline lookup yields CDR1 SGHVS and CDR2 FNYEAQ. This CDR3 has 13 amino acids. Trimming took 1 base from V and 6 from J, leaving 9 bases between them. CDR3 sequence (DNA): TGTGCCAGCAGCTTAGGCCCTACGAAGACCCAGTACTTC. This translates into CASSLGPTKTQYF. Full variable domain (outside the CDR3, taken from reference TRBV7-6 and TRBJ2-5): GAGVSQSPRYKVTKRGQDVALRCDPISGHVSLYWYRQALGQGPEFLTYFNYEAQQDKSGLPNDRFSAERPEGSISTLTIQRTEQRDSAMYRCASSLGPTKTQYFGPGTRLLVL.

The table lists this clonotype with a few counts. The gene calls are TRBV20-1 and TRBJ1-6; D remains ambiguous. V gave up 1 base and J gave up 0 bases, with 10 bases separating them. The CDR3 totals 16 residues. Germline lookup yields CDR1 DFQATT and CDR2 SNEGSKA (reference sequence). The CDR3 is CSARVGGSSYNSPLHF. The CDR3, as DNA: TGCAGTGCTAGAGTAGGAGGGAGCTCCTATAATTCACCCCTCCACTTT.

The V and J genes are TRBV20-1 and TRBJ2-3; TRBD2 might be the D (5 bases). The CDR3 is 10 amino acids. Germline V CDR1 and CDR2: DFQATT, SNEGSKA (reference sequence). V lost 5 bases and J 8 bases, leaving 8 bases between the germline ends. For the CDR3, the DNA is TGCAGTGCTTTACGGGGTACGCAGTATTTT. This sequence encodes CSALRGTQYF.

V gene TRBV27 combines with J gene TRBJ1-5; possibly TRBD1 for D (5 bases). The germline CDR1 and CDR2 sequences are MNHEY and SMNVEV (reference sequence). Between the trimmed V and J ends, which lost 3 bases and 9 bases, there was a span of 18 bases. CDR3 length equals 15 residues. DNA of the CDR3: TGTGCCAGCAGTTTGCCCGGGACCGGGGTCGGGCCCCAGCATTTT. It encodes CASSLPGTGVGPQHF.

The chain combines TRBV27 with TRBJ1-3; perhaps TRBD1 as D (5 bases). Trimming took 2 bases from V and 1 from J, leaving 15 bases between them. CDR1 and CDR2 from the germline V gene are MNHEY and SMNVEV (reference sequence). This CDR3 is 17 amino acids long. The CDR3, as DNA: TGTGCCAGCAGTTTACGAGGGACGCAAGGATCTGGAAACACCATATATTTT. This codes for CASSLRGTQGSGNTIYF.

This clonotype ranks as medium-sized. The genes are TRBV20-1 and TRBJ2-7; D not certain. With 0 bases removed from V and 4 bases from J, the gap between germline ends came to 16 bases. CDR1 and CDR2 (germline): DFQATT, SNEGSKA (reference sequence). The CDR3 totals 15 residues. CDR3 nucleotide sequence: TGCAGTGCTAGAGATTGGGCAGGTGAATGGTACGAGCAGTACTTC. Translated: CSARDWAGEWYEQYF.

This clonotype appeared a single time. The V and J genes are TRBV5-4 and TRBJ1-1, with a possible D match to TRBD1 (6 bases). The CDR3 contains 17 residues. Looked up from germline, CDR1 is SGHNT and CDR2 is YYREEE (reference sequence). Trimming stripped 2 bases from V and 4 bases from J, with 21 bases between. CDR3 region: CASSLGDRRMGVTEAFF. Written as DNA, the CDR3 is TGTGCCAGCAGCTTAGGTGACAGGAGGATGGGTGTCACTGAAGCTTTCTTT.

This clonotype has a handful of counts. The rearrangement uses TRBV25-1 and TRBJ1-5; D call uncertain. The CDR3 loop spans 10 amino acids. V lost 4 bases and J lost 10, with 5 bases in between. In germline, CDR1 is MGHDK, CDR2 SYGVNS. CDR3 amino acids: CASSGPPQHF. CDR3 DNA sequence: TGTGCCAGCAGTGGGCCACCCCAGCATTTT.

The gene calls are TRBV6-2 or TRBV6-3 and TRBJ1-2, with D possibly matching TRBD1 (5 bases). CDR1 is MNHEY and CDR2 is SVGEGT in the germline V gene. With 10 bases removed from V and 4 bases from J, the gap between germline ends came to 10 bases. This CDR3 comprises 11 residues. The CDR3 nucleotides read TGTGCCACCGGGACCGGCTATGGCTACACCTTC. This encodes CATGTGYGYTF.

The chain is built from TRBV20-1 and TRBJ1-1; D gene unclear. CDR1 is DFQATT and CDR2 is SNEGSKA in the germline V gene (reference sequence). V lost 3 bases and J 3 bases, leaving 8 bases between the germline ends. CDR3 length: 12 residues. The CDR3 here is CSASYRDTEAFF. In DNA form, the CDR3 reads TGCAGTGCTAGTTACCGGGACACTGAAGCTTTCTTT.

In its sample, this clonotype was seen a few times. The DNA of the CDR3 is TGTGCCAGCAGGGTAGGGACAGGGGAAGCCGGCTATAGCAATCAGCCCCAGCATTTT. Translation: CASRVGTGEAGYSNQPQHF. The V call is TRBV6-1, the J call TRBJ1-5; TRBD1 matches at 10 bases. The ends lost 6 bases at V and 0 bases at J; junction bases unmatched: 14. The CDR3 runs 19 residues. Germline lookup yields CDR1 MNHNS and CDR2 SASEGT.

V gene TRBV20-1 combines with J gene TRBJ1-5, with D unclear. The V gene lost 7 bases and the J gene lost 4 bases, with 14 bases spanning the gap. From germline, CDR1 is DFQATT and CDR2 SNEGSKA (reference sequence). This CDR3 is built from 13 residues. CDR3 bases: TGCAGTGTGGAGGGAAACGATAATCAGCCCCAGCATTTT. Translating it yields CSVEGNDNQPQHF.

This clonotype was observed a handful of times. The chain couples TRBV4-3 to TRBJ1-3; 10 bases are a match to TRBD1. The CDR3 consists of 15 residues. Unmatched junction bases numbered 5, after V lost 4 bases and J lost 5 bases. CDR1 is LGHNA and CDR2 is YSLEER in the germline V gene. The DNA of the CDR3 is TGCGCCAGCAGCCCGGGACAGGGGATACGAAACACCATATATTTT. This encodes CASSPGQGIRNTIYF.

Regarding this clonotype: The limits of the CDR3 on the DNA are not certain, so only TCRdb's listed CDR3 is given. The V call is TRBV6-1, the J call TRBJ1-1; TRBD1, the table's D call, lacks a check against the DNA. Both ends counted, the CDR3 spans 15 residues. Germline CDR1 reads MNHNS; CDR2 reads SASEGT. The CDR3 reads CASILGQGLNTEAFF.

In this sample, this clonotype turned up a few times. The CDR3 reads CASKASNPWAFF. The CDR3 coding sequence is TGTGCCAGCAAGGCTAGCAACCCGTGGGCTTTCTTT. This sequence joins TRBV6-1 and TRBJ1-1; D uncertain. This CDR3 comprises 12 residues. The ends were cut back, 7 bases at V and 11 bases at J, with 17 bases in the middle. CDR1 and CDR2 from the germline V gene are MNHNS and SASEGT.

A note on this clonotype: The junction departs from the called germline gene at one end, perhaps through a read error. This rearrangement joins TRBV7-9 to TRBJ1-6, with D tentatively TRBD1 (6 bases). Germline V gene lookup returns CDR1 SEHNR and CDR2 FQNEAQ (reference sequence). The CDR3 runs 15 residues. In DNA, the CDR3 is TGTGCCAGCGGCTTAGTTGGACAGTATAATTCACCCCTCCACTTT. Its translation: CASGLVGQYNSPLHF.

This sequence joins TRBV7-2 and TRBJ2-3, with D uncertain. CDR3 length: 11 residues. V was shortened by 5 bases and J by 4 bases, with 4 bases between the two germline ends. Germline assignment: CDR1 SGHTA and CDR2 FQGNSA. The CDR3 region has the DNA TGTGCCAGCAGCGGCGCAGATACGCAGTATTTT. It specifies CASSGADTQYF.

This clonotype has a handful of counts. This chain links TRBV20-1 with TRBJ2-2; no definite D call. This CDR3 has 13 amino acids. The V gene lost 5 bases and the J gene lost 8 bases, with 15 bases spanning the gap. Per germline, CDR1 DFQATT and CDR2 SNEGSKA (reference sequence). CDR3 nucleotides: TGCAGTGCTGCCAGTGGTAGTCCGGGGGAGCTGTTTTTT. As protein: CSAASGSPGELFF.

A few counts support this clonotype. V and J are TRBV7-8 and TRBJ1-2; D is uncertain. V lost 2 bases to trimming and J lost 0 bases, with 10 bases between them. The V gene's germline CDR1 is SGHVS and CDR2 FQNEAQ. The CDR3 extends over 15 amino acids. The CDR3 protein is CASSLSPRANYGYTF. CDR3 nucleotides: TGTGCCAGCAGCTTATCTCCGCGAGCTAACTATGGCTACACCTTC.

The chain has TRBV19 and TRBJ1-6; D is ambiguous. Germline V gene data show CDR1 as LNHDA and CDR2 as SQIVND (reference sequence). Trimming left V 6 bases short and J 6 bases short, with 18 bases between. CDR3 length: 16 amino acids. The CDR3, as DNA: TGTGCCAGTAGCAGGACGGAGAGAGGGTTTAATTCACCCCTCCACTTT. Translated, it gives CASSRTERGFNSPLHF.

This CDR3 is CASSRWDRSTDTQYF. CDR3 coding DNA: TGTGCCAGCAGTAGATGGGACAGAAGCACAGATACGCAGTATTTT. This chain uses TRBV27 with TRBJ2-3; 7 bases agree with TRBD1. The V gene end was trimmed by 5 bases and the J gene end by 0 bases; junction bases not matched to a gene: 5. The CDR3 is 15 amino acids. The V gene's germline CDR1 is MNHEY and CDR2 SMNVEV (reference sequence).

This clonotype was observed a few times. This chain connects TRBV10-3 to TRBJ1-5, with unresolved D. CDR3 length equals 14 residues. V lost 4 bases to trimming and J lost 0 bases, with 7 bases between them. Germline V gives CDR1 ENHRY, CDR2 SYGVKD. CDR3 DNA sequence: TGTGCCATCAGTGGCCCAGGTAGCAATCAGCCCCAGCATTTT. Its translation is CAISGPGSNQPQHF.

This rearrangement joins TRBV7-2 to TRBJ2-3; tentatively, D is TRBD2 (5 bases). The germline CDR1 and CDR2 sequences are SGHTA and FQGNSA. The CDR3 has 13 residues. V lost 2 bases and J 6 bases, leaving 9 bases between the germline ends. The CDR3 loop is CASSLPGKDTQYF. The CDR3 region has the DNA TGTGCCAGCAGCTTACCCGGGAAGGATACGCAGTATTTT.

V is TRBV2 and J is TRBJ1-5; perhaps TRBD1 as D (5 bases). CDR1 SNHLY and CDR2 FYNNEI come from the germline V gene. V lost 6 bases, J lost 1 base, and 19 bases lay in between. There are 17 residues in the CDR3. The CDR3: CASSPPGRAKSNQPQHF. The CDR3 region has the DNA TGTGCCAGCAGCCCCCCTGGCAGGGCGAAGAGCAATCAGCCCCAGCATTTT.

V is TRBV6-2 or TRBV6-3 and J is TRBJ2-4; 13 nucleotides line up with TRBD2. V lost 6 bases and J lost 0; bases outside the gene matches: 11. Per germline, CDR1 MNHEY and CDR2 SVGEGT. This CDR3 has 19 amino acids. The CDR3 protein is CASRGIGLAGVLAKNIQYF. As DNA, the CDR3 is TGTGCCAGCAGGGGAATCGGACTAGCGGGGGTACTAGCCAAAAACATTCAGTACTTC.

The J gene is TRBJ1-1, the V gene TRBV6-1; 8 nucleotides agree with TRBD1. Per the germline V gene, CDR1 is MNHNS and CDR2 is SASEGT. The CDR3 is 15 amino acids. V lost 5 bases and J lost 5; bases outside the gene matches: 10. The CDR3: CASSPPRTGGTEAFF. The CDR3 DNA follows: TGTGCCAGCAGTCCCCCCCGCACAGGGGGAACTGAAGCTTTCTTT.

This clonotype was counted between two and nine times. The CDR3 reads CASSLDVTEAFF. The DNA of the CDR3 is TGTGCCAGCAGCTTGGACGTTACTGAAGCTTTCTTT. The chain is built from TRBV7-2 and TRBJ1-1, with D hard to call. The CDR3 sequence is 12 residues long. The V gene's germline CDR1 is SGHTA and CDR2 FQGNSA. The V and J ends lost 3 bases and 5 bases respectively, with 7 bases between them.